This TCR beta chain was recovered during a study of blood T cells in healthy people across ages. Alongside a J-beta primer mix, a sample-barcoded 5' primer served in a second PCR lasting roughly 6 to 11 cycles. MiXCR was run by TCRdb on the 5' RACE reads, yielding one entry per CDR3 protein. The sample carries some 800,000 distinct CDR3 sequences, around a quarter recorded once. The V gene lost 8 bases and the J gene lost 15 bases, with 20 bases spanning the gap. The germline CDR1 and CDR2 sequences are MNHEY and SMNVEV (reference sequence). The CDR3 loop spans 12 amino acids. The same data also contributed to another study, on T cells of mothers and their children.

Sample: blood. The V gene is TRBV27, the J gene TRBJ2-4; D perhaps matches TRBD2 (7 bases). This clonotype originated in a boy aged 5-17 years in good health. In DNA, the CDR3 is TGTGCCAGCTGGGGGGGCGGTAGGGAGTGGTACTTC. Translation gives CASWGGGREWYF.